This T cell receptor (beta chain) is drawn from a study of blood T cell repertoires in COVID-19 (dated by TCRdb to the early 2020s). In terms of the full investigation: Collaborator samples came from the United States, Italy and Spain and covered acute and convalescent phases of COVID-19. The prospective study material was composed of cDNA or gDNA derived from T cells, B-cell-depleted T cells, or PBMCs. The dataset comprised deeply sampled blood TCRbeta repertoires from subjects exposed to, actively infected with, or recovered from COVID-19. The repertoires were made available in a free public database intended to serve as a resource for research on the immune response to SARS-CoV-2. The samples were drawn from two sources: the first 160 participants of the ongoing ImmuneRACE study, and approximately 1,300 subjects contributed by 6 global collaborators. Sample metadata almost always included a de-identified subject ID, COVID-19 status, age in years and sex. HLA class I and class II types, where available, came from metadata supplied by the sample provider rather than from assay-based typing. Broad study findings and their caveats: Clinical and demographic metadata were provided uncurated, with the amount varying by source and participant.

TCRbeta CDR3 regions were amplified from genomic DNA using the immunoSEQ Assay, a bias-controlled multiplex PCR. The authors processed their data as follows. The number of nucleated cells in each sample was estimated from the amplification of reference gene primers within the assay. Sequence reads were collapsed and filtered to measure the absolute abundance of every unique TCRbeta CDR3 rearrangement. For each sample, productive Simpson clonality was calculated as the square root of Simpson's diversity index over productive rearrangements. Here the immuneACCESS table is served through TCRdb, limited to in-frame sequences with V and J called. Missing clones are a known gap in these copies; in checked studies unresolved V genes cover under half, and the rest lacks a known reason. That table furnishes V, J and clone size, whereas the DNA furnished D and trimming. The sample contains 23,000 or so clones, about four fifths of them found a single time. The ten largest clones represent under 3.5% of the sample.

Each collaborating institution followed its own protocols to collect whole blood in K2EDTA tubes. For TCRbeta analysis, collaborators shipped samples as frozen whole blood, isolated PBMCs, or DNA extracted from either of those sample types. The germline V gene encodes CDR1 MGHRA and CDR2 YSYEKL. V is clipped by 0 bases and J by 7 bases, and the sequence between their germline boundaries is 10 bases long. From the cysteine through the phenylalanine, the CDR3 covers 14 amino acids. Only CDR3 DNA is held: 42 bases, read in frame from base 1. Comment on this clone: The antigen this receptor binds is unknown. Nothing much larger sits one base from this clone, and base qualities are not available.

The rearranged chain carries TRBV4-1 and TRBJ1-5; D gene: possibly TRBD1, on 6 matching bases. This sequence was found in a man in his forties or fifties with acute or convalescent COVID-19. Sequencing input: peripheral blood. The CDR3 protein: CASSQEGGEQPQHF. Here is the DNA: TGCGCCAGCAGCCAAGAAGGGGGAGAGCAGCCCCAGCATTTT.